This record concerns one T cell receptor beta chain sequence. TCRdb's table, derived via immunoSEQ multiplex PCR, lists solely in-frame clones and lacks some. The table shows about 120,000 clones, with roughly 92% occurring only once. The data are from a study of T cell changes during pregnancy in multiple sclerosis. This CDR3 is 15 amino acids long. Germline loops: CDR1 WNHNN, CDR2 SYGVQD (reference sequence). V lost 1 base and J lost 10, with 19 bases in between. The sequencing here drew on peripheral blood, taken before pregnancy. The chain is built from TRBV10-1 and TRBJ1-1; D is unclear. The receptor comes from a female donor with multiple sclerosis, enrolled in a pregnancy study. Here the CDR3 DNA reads TGCGCCAGCAGTGAGTGGGCAGGAGGCGGCTCGGGAGCTTTCTTT. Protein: CASSEWAGGGSGAFF.